Presented here are 27 T cell receptor beta chains from one specimen sequenced in a study of high-grade serous ovarian cancer treatment subgroups. Tumor tissue was taken before any definitive surgery or chemotherapy was given. Libraries were prepared by immunoSEQ multiplex PCR; TCRdb keeps only in-frame clonotypes and omits some of them. The sample lists approximately 5,000 clones; about 70% were seen once. Sequencing was done on a sample of tumor tissue. These receptors were obtained from a human donor with high-grade serous ovarian cancer.

V gene TRBV2 combines with J gene TRBJ2-5; D ambiguous. This CDR3 is 12 amino acids long. Germline CDR1 reads SNHLY; CDR2 reads FYNNEI. The germline V and J ends were trimmed by 8 bases and 5 bases, with 12 bases remaining between them. The CDR3 nucleotides are TGTGCCAGCGGGCCGGCGGCCGAGACCCAGTACTTC. This encodes CASGPAAETQYF.

The chain employs TRBV9 and TRBJ1-1; D is perhaps TRBD1 (5 bases). Trimming cost V 4 bases and J 1 base, with 14 bases left between them. Germline V gene lookup returns CDR1 SGDLS and CDR2 YYNGEE. CDR3 length: 15 amino acids. The CDR3 nucleotides read TGTGCCAGCAGCCCTCGGTTCGGGGCGAACACTGAAGCTTTCTTT. Residues: CASSPRFGANTEAFF.

This chain joins TRBV10-2 and TRBJ2-7; D gene uncertain. Germline CDR1 is WSHSY and CDR2 is SAAADI. The CDR3 covers 13 residues. Trimming cost V 3 bases and J 4 bases, with 10 bases left between them. CDR3 sequence: CASSDWERYEQYF. CDR3 DNA sequence: TGCGCCAGCAGTGATTGGGAAAGGTACGAGCAGTACTTC.

This clone has just a few counts. V and J are TRBV7-9 and TRBJ1-5; 9 positions match TRBD1. The CDR3 runs to 16 residues. J lost 4 bases, V lost 0 bases, and 4 bases had no gene match. Germline values: CDR1 SEHNR, CDR2 FQNEAQ (reference sequence). The chain's CDR3 is CASSLAGGTGNQPQHF. CDR3 coding DNA: TGTGCCAGCAGCTTAGCGGGAGGGACAGGGAATCAGCCCCAGCATTTT.

The V gene is TRBV7-2, the J gene TRBJ1-5, with D perhaps TRBD1 (5 bases). In germline, CDR1 is SGHTA, CDR2 FQGNSA. V dropped 1 base and J dropped 0 bases, with 7 bases sitting between them. The CDR3 loop spans 15 amino acids. The CDR3 DNA reads as TGTGCCAGCAGCTTAGGCGGGGGTAGCAATCAGCCCCAGCATTTT. Protein: CASSLGGGSNQPQHF.

V gene TRBV9 combines with J gene TRBJ2-3; either TRBD1 or TRBD2 may fit D (5 bases each). V lost 0 bases, J lost 5 bases, and 10 bases lay in between. The CDR3 has 14 amino acids. The germline gives CDR1 SGDLS, CDR2 YYNGEE. The CDR3 reads CASSVGGMRDTQYF. The CDR3 DNA sequence: TGTGCCAGCAGCGTAGGGGGGATGAGAGATACGCAGTATTTT.

This clone occurred once. The CDR3 here is CASSSLIGLDTEAFF. The CDR3 region has the DNA TGTGCCAGCAGTTCACTGATAGGACTAGACACTGAAGCTTTCTTT. This chain connects TRBV28 to TRBJ1-1; D unresolved. The CDR3 has 15 amino acids. V lost 4 bases, J lost 3 bases, and 15 bases lay in between. Germline V lookup: CDR1 MDHEN, CDR2 SYDVKM.

The chain has TRBV5-1 and TRBJ1-1, with D possibly matching TRBD1 (6 bases). The CDR3 loop spans 14 amino acids. Per the germline V gene, CDR1 is SGHRS and CDR2 is YFSETQ. V was clipped by 4 bases and J by 6 bases, with 16 bases between them. The CDR3, as DNA: TGCGCCAGCAGCCCTCAAACAGGGTCCGCTGAAGCTTTCTTT. It encodes CASSPQTGSAEAFF.

The J gene is TRBJ1-1, the V gene TRBV7-6; no clear D. The V gene lost 2 bases and the J gene lost 2 bases, with 15 bases spanning the gap. The CDR3 is 16 residues long. Germline assignment: CDR1 SGHVS and CDR2 FNYEAQ. The CDR3 DNA reads as TGTGCCAGCAGCTTACTTAGGGAGGGTCCTAACACTGAAGCTTTCTTT. Translated, it gives CASSLLREGPNTEAFF. The variable domain in full, with the rest retrieved from reference TRBV7-6 and TRBJ1-1, is GAGVSQSPRYKVTKRGQDVALRCDPISGHVSLYWYRQALGQGPEFLTYFNYEAQQDKSGLPNDRFSAERPEGSISTLTIQRTEQRDSAMYRCASSLLREGPNTEAFFGQGTRLTVV.

The gene calls are TRBV18 and TRBJ1-2; D possibly corresponds to TRBD1 (6 bases). Germline values: CDR1 KGHSH, CDR2 LQKENI. The CDR3 loop spans 14 amino acids. The germline V and J ends were trimmed by 6 bases and 7 bases, with 18 bases remaining between them. The CDR3 region is CASSLTGTRSGYTF. The CDR3 DNA reads as TGTGCCAGCTCTCTCACAGGGACCCGGTCTGGCTACACCTTC.

The chain couples TRBV5-4 to TRBJ1-3; D is uncertain. The CDR3 contains 15 residues. Germline CDR1 and CDR2: SGHNT and YYREEE (reference sequence). V was cut by 2 bases and J by 0 bases, with 9 bases left in between. The CDR3, as DNA: TGTGCCAGCAGCTTTCACTCCCGCTCTGGAAACACCATATATTTT. Translating gives CASSFHSRSGNTIYF.

J is TRBJ1-4 and V is TRBV7-6; tentatively, D is TRBD1 (5 bases). Germline lookup yields CDR1 SGHVS and CDR2 FNYEAQ. V was clipped by 4 bases and J by 6 bases, with 18 bases between them. CDR3 length: 16 amino acids. The CDR3 DNA is TGTGCCAGCAGCTCGATCTGGGGCGGGAAGGATGAAAAACTGTTTTTT. It encodes CASSSIWGGKDEKLFF.

The chain recombines TRBV20-1 with TRBJ1-2; D gene unclear. The germline V gene encodes CDR1 DFQATT and CDR2 SNEGSKA (reference sequence). Trimming took off 0 bases at V and 9 bases at J, with 8 bases between the two ends. The CDR3 spans 11 residues. The CDR3 DNA follows: TGCAGTGCTAGAGATGAAAATAGCTACACCTTC. It encodes CSARDENSYTF.

J is TRBJ2-3 and V is TRBV5-1; 11 bases are a match to TRBD2. There are 18 residues in the CDR3. J gave up 4 bases and V 4 bases, and 14 bases lay outside the gene matches. CDR1 SGHRS and CDR2 YFSETQ come from the germline V gene. DNA of the CDR3: TGCGCCAGCAGCCCCGGGACTAGCGGCCGCTCGAGGGCAGATACGCAGTATTTT. Its translation: CASSPGTSGRSRADTQYF.

The chain joins TRBV11-2 to TRBJ2-2; 8 bases align to TRBD2. Germline V gene sequence: CDR1 SGHAT, CDR2 FQNNGV. This CDR3 is built from 16 residues. V shed 2 bases and J 3 bases; nucleotides not matched to a gene: 5. CDR3 bases: TGTGCCAGCAGCTTAAAGAGCGGGGGCTACACCGGGGAGCTGTTTTTT. This codes for CASSLKSGGYTGELFF.

This clone was observed a handful of times. The genes are TRBV12-5 and TRBJ1-2; D perhaps matches TRBD1 (6 bases). Germline CDR1 LGHNT, CDR2 FRNRAP. Trimming removed 6 bases from V and 7 bases from J, with 18 bases in between. The CDR3 runs to 14 residues. As DNA, the CDR3 is TGTGCTAGTGGCAAACATACAGGGTTAGGTGGCTACACCTTC. Encoded protein: CASGKHTGLGGYTF.

For this clone: Sequence at one end of the junction differs from germline and may be a read error. The chain recombines TRBV5-6 with TRBJ2-5; 11 bases agree with TRBD2. Looked up from germline, CDR1 is SGHDT and CDR2 is YYEEEE. This CDR3 comprises 14 residues. For the CDR3, the DNA is TGTGCCAGCAGCTGGGGGGGACTAGCGGAGAGACAAGACTTC. It encodes CASSWGGLAERQDF.

This clone was seen once. The rearrangement links TRBV6-8 to TRBJ1-5, with D possibly being TRBD1 (5 bases). The CDR3 runs to 13 residues. Trimming pared 6 bases from V and 9 bases from J, leaving 15 bases between. Germline CDR1 MNHGY, CDR2 SAAAGT. CDR3 sequence (DNA): TGTGCCAGCAGCCTCAGGGACGGGGTGCCCCAGCATTTT. Amino acid sequence: CASSLRDGVPQHF.

This chain joins TRBV4-1 and TRBJ1-1, with D tentatively TRBD1 (5 bases). Germline V CDR1 and CDR2: MGHRA, YSYEKL. The CDR3 consists of 15 residues. With 4 bases removed from V and 1 base from J, the gap between germline ends came to 13 bases. CDR3 nucleotide sequence: TGCGCCAGCAGCCCGATTATGGGGGAGAACACTGAAGCTTTCTTT. It encodes CASSPIMGENTEAFF.

This rearrangement joins TRBV4-1 to TRBJ1-2; D gene ambiguous. Germline CDR1 reads MGHRA; CDR2 reads YSYEKL. The V gene lost 2 bases and the J gene lost 6 bases, with 13 bases spanning the gap. The CDR3 runs to 14 residues. The CDR3 coding sequence is TGCGCCAGCAGCCAACACGGTCTCGAGGATGGCTACACCTTC. Residues: CASSQHGLEDGYTF.

Notes on this clone: At the DNA level, this CDR3 is encoded by other sequences in the same sample as well. The V and J genes are TRBV7-2 and TRBJ1-1; the D gene is possibly TRBD1 (6 bases). Germline V gives CDR1 SGHTA, CDR2 FQGNSA. The CDR3 runs to 14 residues. The germline V and J ends were trimmed by 3 bases and 5 bases, with 13 bases remaining between them. The CDR3 DNA is TGTGCCAGCAGCTTGGTGGGGGCTGGAACTGAAGCTTTCTTT. This translates into CASSLVGAGTEAFF.

The chain employs TRBV19 and TRBJ2-5; 9 bases are shared with TRBD1. CDR1 and CDR2 from the germline V gene are LNHDA and SQIVND (reference sequence). V dropped 3 bases and J dropped 11; count of bases not matched to a gene: 13. This CDR3 comprises 15 residues. CDR3 nucleotides: TGTGCCAGTAGTATGGGGACAGGGTCCCAACGAGAGCAGTACTTC. The encoded protein is CASSMGTGSQREQYF.

The V gene is TRBV6-5, the J gene TRBJ2-5; 9 nucleotides agree with TRBD1. Germline CDR1 and CDR2: MNHEY and SVGAGI. This CDR3 spans 15 amino acids. Trimming removed 2 bases from V and 5 bases from J; junction bases left unmatched: 6. The CDR3 nucleotides are TGTGCCAGCAGTTACCACAGGGGGCAGCGGGAGACCCAGTACTTC. As protein: CASSYHRGQRETQYF.

V gene TRBV2 combines with J gene TRBJ1-1, with D perhaps matching TRBD1 (6 bases). Germline V gives CDR1 SNHLY, CDR2 FYNNEI. This CDR3 comprises 12 residues. V was pared by 10 bases and J by 1 base, with 10 bases between. CDR3 loop: CAKGQKNTEAFF. In DNA form, the CDR3 reads TGTGCCAAGGGACAAAAGAACACTGAAGCTTTCTTT.

This CDR3 is CASSPRGSLYGYTF. DNA of the CDR3: TGTGCCAGCAGCCCTAGAGGGAGCCTTTATGGCTACACCTTC. The chain employs TRBV7-9 and TRBJ1-2; D is unresolved. V was shortened by 5 bases and J by 5 bases, with 15 bases between the two germline ends. The CDR3 is 14 amino acids. Germline assignment: CDR1 SEHNR and CDR2 FQNEAQ (reference sequence).

The chain is built from TRBV27 and TRBJ2-1; D is ambiguous. Trimming removed 3 bases at V and 2 bases at J, with 5 bases between. Germline V gene lookup returns CDR1 MNHEY and CDR2 SMNVEV (reference sequence). This CDR3 contains 13 residues. CDR3 amino acids: CASSFRTYNEQFF. The CDR3 region has the DNA TGTGCCAGCAGTTTCCGGACCTACAATGAGCAGTTCTTC.

This chain connects TRBV6-1 to TRBJ2-5; D is undetermined. From germline, CDR1 is MNHNS and CDR2 SASEGT. The ends were cut back, 6 bases at V and 7 bases at J, with 18 bases in the middle. The CDR3 spans 14 residues. This chain's CDR3 is CASSPSSLVGTQYF. The CDR3 nucleotides read TGTGCCAGCAGCCCATCCTCCCTCGTCGGGACCCAGTACTTC.